This TCR beta chain was found in a study of CXCR3-negative and CXCR3-positive naive CD8 T cells (dated by TCRdb to the late 2010s). In the study overall: Roughly 130 million TRB reads were obtained in total, roughly 1.5 +/- 0.3 million reads per library. Diversity and physicochemical repertoire analyses covered some eleven donors pooled from two independent experiments. Naive subsets from five or six donors and memory cells from 3 donors were included in the TRBV-TRBJ cluster analysis.

Sequencer: NextSeq 550. The Human TCR Profiling Kit (MiLaboratory) was used to prepare UMI-labeled 5' RACE TRB cDNA libraries. The full amount of extracted RNA was used for cDNA synthesis, and the full amount of resulting cDNA was used for PCR amplification. The libraries were made side by side, with each library going through the same number of PCR cycles. On the authors' methods: With a minimum of two reads required per UMI, MIGEC and MiXCR pulled out about 50,000 +/- 10,000 unique UMI-labeled TRB cDNA molecules from each library. An average of around 40,000 +/- 10,000 functional in-frame TRB CDR3 nucleotide clonotypes without stop codons was found per library. After each sample was downsampled to 5000 UMI-labeled TRB molecules, VDJtools was used to calculate diversity metrics such as normalized Shannon-Wiener and Chao1. Clonotype-size-weighted physicochemical properties of the central five CDR3 residues (interaction energy, strength, volume and Kidera factor 4) were computed in VDJtools. Once TCRdb had reprocessed the reads, it stored one entry per CDR3 protein sequence and supplied no DNA. These V and J calls originate from TCRdb's pipeline instead of the authors' own analysis. The sample's records list around 160,000 distinct CDR3 sequences. Jointly, the top ten make up around 0.3% of the sample.

With regard to this clonotype: The antigen it binds to is not known.

For each CD8+ T cell subset, flow sorting was done in triplicate, and roughly 310,000 cells per subset went directly into RLT lysis buffer. To exclude memory contaminants, naive CD8+ T cells were stringently defined as CD45RO-CCR7+CD27+CD95-. Peripheral blood mononuclear cells were isolated from buffy coats by standard density gradient centrifugation. Naive CXCR3-negative and CXCR3-positive CD8+ T cells were flow-sorted using a FACSAria III. An RNeasy Mini Kit was used to extract total RNA from the sorted cells. From cysteine to phenylalanine, the CDR3 is 11 amino acids long. The nucleotide record is missing. The germline V gene specifies SQVTM as CDR1 and ANQGSEA as CDR2. Results and caveats for the whole study, not just this receptor: Comparably high repertoire diversity was found in both naive subsets, whereas much lower repertoire diversity was found in memory CD8+ T cells. TRB CDR3s from CXCR3-positive naive cells showed higher hydrophobicity (lower Kidera factor 4), lower energy, and higher strength and volume indices than CXCR3-negative naive cells. Because CXCR3 expression was partially decreased after cryopreservation, freshly isolated PBMCs were used for most assays. Because surface CD5, which is linked to self-reactivity in mice, was comparable between the naive subsets, TCR interaction strength was also inferred from the physicochemical properties of TRB CDR3s. Within the same donor, TRBV-TRBJ usage looked similar between naive CXCR3-negative and CXCR3-positive cells, but memory cells had distinct patterns.

Sequencing was carried out using naive CXCR3+ CD8+ T cells from blood. What the cell subset or site label conveys for this sample: CD45RO-CCR7+CD27+CD95- naive CD8+ T cells expressing CXCR3 (TNR3+). This TCR was sampled from a human donor in good health. Some clones in this sample may be carry-over from other donors' samples. This sequence uses TRBV29-1 and TRBJ2-1. The CDR3 protein: CSVVSYNEQFF.